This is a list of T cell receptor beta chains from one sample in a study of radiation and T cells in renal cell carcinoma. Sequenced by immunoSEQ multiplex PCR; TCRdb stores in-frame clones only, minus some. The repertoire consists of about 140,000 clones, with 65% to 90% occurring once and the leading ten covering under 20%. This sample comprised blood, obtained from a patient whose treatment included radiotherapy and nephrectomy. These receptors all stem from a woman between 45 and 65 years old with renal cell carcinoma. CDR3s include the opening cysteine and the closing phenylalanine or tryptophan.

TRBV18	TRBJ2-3	CASSPLSGADTQYF
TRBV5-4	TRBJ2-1	CASSLQASTGEQFF
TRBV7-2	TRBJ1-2	CASSPYRETNGYTF
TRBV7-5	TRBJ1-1	CARSLYKGRGKQEAFF
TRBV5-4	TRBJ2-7	CASSFSRGGSEEQYF
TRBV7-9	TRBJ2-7	CASSLAGGSEQYF
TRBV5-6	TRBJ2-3	CASNHAGYRSDTQYF
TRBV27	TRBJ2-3	CASSLASGITDTQYF
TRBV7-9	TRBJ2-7	CASSPEGFRRDYEQYF
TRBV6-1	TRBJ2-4	CASSEEQGYIQYF
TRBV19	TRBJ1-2	CASSPQWTVPNYGYTF
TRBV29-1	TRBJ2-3	CSVEGVDGTYTDTQYF
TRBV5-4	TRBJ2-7	CASSEGTGYYEQYF
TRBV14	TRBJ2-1	CASSRPGTRDEQFF
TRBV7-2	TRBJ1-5	CASSLVQFNQPQHF
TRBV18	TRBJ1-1	CASSPLPQKNRGNTEAFF
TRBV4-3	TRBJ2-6	CASSLGQEGSGANVLTF
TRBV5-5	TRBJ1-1	CASTRQGGDTEAFF
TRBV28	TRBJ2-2	CASRFYTGELFF
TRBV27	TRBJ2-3	CASSEEGDRALDTQYF
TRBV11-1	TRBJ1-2	CASSPGFRGSGYGYTF
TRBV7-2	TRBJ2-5	CASSPETSAQETQYF
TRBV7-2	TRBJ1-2	CASSLVGREYGYTF
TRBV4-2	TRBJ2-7	CASSQDGETTYEQYF
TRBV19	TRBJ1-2	CASTTGPPDFYGYTF
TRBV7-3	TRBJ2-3	CASSEDPQSGDTQYF
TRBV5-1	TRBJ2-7	CASSLQDRSYEQYF
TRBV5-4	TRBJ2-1	CASSQDASGNYNEQFF
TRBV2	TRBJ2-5	CASSEVVGRVETQYF
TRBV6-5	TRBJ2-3	CVSGGSTDTQYF
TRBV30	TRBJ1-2	CAWKQGYGYTF
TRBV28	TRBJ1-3	CASSPGFSGNTIYF
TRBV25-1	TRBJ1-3	CASSEGQGGNTIYF
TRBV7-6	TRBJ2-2	CASSRNPTVSTGELFF
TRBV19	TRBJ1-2	CASSINRDWGYTF
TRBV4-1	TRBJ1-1	CASSQEYEGGEAFF
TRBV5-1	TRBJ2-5	CASRKTGLQETQYF
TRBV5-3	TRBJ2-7	CARSHPGLAGGPTQEQYF
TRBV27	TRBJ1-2	CASSAIGGGYGYTF
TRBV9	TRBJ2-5	CASAKGSLGETQYF